This T cell receptor (beta chain) was captured in a study of T cell clones after liver transplantation. Sequencing used immunoSEQ multiplex PCR; TCRdb keeps in-frame clones, though not all of them. The sample lists under 150,000 clones; 90% were seen once. The length of the CDR3 is 15 residues. V lost 2 bases, J lost 6 bases, and 7 bases stayed unmatched. Germline V CDR1 and CDR2: SNHLY, FYNNEI. The receptor was isolated from a human patient who received a liver transplant. Some of the T cells might come from the graft donor. Sequenced material: CD4+ T cells from blood, taken 12 months after liver transplant. The chain has TRBV2 and TRBJ1-5; 7 bases match TRBD1. CDR3 bases: TGTGCCAGCAGTGAATTACCAGGGGGGAGTCAGCCCCAGCATTTT. It yields the protein CASSELPGGSQPQHF.